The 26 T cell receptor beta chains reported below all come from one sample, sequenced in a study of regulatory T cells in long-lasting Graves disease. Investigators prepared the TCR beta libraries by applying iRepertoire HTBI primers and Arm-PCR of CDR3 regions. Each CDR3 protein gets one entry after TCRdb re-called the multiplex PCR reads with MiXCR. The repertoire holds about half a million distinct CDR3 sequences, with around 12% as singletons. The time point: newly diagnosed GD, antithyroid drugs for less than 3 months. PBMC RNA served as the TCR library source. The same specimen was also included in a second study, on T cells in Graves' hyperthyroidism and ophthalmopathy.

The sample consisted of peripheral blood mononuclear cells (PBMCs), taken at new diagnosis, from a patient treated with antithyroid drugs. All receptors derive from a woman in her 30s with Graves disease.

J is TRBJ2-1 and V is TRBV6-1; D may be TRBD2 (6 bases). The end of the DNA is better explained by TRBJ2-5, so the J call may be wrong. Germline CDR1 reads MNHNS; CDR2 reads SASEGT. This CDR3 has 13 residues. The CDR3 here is CASRPPGGETQYF. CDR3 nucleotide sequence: TGTGCCAGCAGACCTCCCGGAGGGGAGACCCAGTACTTC.

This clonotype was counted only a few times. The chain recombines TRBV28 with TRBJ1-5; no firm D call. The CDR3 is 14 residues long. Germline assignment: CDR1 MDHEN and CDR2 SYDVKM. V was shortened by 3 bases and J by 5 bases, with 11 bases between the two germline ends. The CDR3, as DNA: TGTGCCAGCAGTTTTAGGATTGGCGATCAGCCCCAGCATTTT. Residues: CASSFRIGDQPQHF. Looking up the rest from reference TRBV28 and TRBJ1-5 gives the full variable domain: DVKVTQSSRYLVKRTGEKVFLECVQDMDHENMFWYRQDPGLGLRLIYFSYDVKMKEKGDIPEGYSVSREKKERFSLILESASTNQTSMYLCASSFRIGDQPQHFGDGTRLSIL.

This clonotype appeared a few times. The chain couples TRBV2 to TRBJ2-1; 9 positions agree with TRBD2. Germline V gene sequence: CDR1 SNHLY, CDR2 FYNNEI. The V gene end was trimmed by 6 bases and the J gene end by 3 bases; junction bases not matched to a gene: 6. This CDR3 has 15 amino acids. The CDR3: CASRGATSGYNEQFF. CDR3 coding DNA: TGTGCCAGCAGGGGGGCGACTAGCGGCTACAATGAGCAGTTCTTC.

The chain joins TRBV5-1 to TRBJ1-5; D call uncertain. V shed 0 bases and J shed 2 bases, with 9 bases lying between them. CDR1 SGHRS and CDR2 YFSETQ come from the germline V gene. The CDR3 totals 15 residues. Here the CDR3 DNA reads TGCGCCAGCAGCTTGGACAGTATTGGCAATCAGCCCCAGCATTTT. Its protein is CASSLDSIGNQPQHF.

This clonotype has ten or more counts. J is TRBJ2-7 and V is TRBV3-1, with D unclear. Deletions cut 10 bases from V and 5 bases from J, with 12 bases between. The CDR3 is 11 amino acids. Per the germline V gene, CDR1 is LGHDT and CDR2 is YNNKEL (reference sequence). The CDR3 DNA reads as TGTGCCACTCGGTCGGCGAACGAGCAGTACTTC. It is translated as CATRSANEQYF.

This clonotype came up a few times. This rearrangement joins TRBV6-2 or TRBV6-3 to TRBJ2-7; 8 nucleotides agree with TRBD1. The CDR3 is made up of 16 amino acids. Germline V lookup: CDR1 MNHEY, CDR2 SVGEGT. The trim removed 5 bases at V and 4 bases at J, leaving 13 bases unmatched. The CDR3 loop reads CASSERRQGTRYEQYF. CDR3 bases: TGTGCCAGCAGTGAACGTAGACAGGGGACGAGGTACGAGCAGTACTTC.

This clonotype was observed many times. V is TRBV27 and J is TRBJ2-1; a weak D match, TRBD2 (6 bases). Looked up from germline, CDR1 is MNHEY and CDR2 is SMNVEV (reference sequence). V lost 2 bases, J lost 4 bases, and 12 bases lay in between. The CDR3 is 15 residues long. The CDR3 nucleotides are TGTGCCAGCAGTTTAGGAGGGTTGTTTTACAATGAGCAGTTCTTC. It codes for CASSLGGLFYNEQFF.

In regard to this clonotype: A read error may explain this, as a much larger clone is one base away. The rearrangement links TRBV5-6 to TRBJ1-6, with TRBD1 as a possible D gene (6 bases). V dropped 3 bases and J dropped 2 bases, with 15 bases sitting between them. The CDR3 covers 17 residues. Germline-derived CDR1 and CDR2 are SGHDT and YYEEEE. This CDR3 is CASSWGGEDPYNSPLHF. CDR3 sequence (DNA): TGTGCCAGCAGCTGGGGGGGCGAGGACCCCTATAATTCACCCCTCCACTTT.

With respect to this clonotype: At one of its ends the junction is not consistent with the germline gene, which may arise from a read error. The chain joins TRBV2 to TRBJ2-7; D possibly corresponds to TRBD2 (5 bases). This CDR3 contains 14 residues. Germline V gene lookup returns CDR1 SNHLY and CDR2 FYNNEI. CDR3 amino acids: CTSILGLSSCEQYF. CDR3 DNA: TGTACCAGCATTTTAGGACTGAGCTCCTGCGAGCAGTACTTC.

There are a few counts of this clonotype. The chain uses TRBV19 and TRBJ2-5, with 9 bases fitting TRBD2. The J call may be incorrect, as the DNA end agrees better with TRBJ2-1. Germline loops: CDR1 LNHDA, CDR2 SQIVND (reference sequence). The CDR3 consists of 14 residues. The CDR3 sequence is CASSMDGGRGEQFF. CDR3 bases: TGTGCCAGTAGTATGGACGGCGGGAGGGGGGAGCAGTTCTTC.

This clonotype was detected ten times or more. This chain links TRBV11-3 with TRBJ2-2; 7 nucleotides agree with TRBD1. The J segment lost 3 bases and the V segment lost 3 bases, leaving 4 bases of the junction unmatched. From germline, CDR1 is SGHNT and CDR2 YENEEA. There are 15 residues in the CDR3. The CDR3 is CASSFRDSYTGELFF. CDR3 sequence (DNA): TGTGCCAGCAGCTTCCGGGACAGCTACACCGGGGAGCTGTTTTTT.

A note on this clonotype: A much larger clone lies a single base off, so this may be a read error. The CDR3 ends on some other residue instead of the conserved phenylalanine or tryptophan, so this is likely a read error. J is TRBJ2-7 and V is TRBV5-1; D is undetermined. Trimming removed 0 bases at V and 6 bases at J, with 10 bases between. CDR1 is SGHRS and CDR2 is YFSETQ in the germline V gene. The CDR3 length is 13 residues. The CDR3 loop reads CASSLAGRSEQYL. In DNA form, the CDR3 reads TGCGCCAGCAGCTTGGCCGGTCGCAGCGAGCAGTACCTC.

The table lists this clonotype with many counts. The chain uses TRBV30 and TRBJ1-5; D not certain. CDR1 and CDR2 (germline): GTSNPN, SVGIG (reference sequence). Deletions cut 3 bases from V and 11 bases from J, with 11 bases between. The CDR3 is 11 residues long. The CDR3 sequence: CAWSEGTTQHF. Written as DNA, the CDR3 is TGTGCCTGGAGCGAGGGAACAACCCAGCATTTT.

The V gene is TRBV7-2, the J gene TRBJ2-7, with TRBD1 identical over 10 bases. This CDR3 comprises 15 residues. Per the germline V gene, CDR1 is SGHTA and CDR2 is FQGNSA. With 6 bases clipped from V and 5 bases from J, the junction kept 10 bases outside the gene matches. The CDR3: CASSPRDRGQDEQYF. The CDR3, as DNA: TGTGCCAGCAGTCCCCGGGACAGGGGCCAGGACGAGCAGTACTTC. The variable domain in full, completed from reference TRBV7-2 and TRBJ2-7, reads GAGVSQSPSNKVTEKGKDVELRCDPISGHTALYWYRQSLGQGLEFLIYFQGNSAPDKSGLPSDRFSAERTGGSVSTLTIQRTQQEDSAVYLCASSPRDRGQDEQYFGPGTRLTVT.

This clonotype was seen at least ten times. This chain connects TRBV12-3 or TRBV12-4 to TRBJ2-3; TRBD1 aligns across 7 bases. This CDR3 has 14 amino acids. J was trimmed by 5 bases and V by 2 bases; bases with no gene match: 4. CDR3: CASSLIGGEDTQYF. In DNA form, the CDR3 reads TGTGCCAGCAGTTTAATAGGGGGCGAAGATACGCAGTATTTT.

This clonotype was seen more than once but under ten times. CDR3 protein: CSAGARGLAGAVEQFF. Written as DNA, the CDR3 is TGCAGTGCTGGGGCGAGGGGACTAGCGGGAGCGGTTGAGCAGTTCTTC. The rearrangement links TRBV20-1 to TRBJ2-1, with TRBD2 matching 14 bases. V lost 5 bases, J lost 9 bases, and 12 bases stayed unmatched. The germline CDR1 and CDR2 sequences are DFQATT and SNEGSKA (reference sequence). This CDR3 contains 16 residues.

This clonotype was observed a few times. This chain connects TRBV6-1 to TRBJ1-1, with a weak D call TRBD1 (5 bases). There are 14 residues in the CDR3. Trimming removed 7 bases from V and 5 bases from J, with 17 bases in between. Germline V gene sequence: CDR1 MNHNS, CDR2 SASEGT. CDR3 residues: CASTYNRGRTEAFF. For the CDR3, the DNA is TGTGCCAGCACCTACAACCGGGGCAGAACTGAAGCTTTCTTT.

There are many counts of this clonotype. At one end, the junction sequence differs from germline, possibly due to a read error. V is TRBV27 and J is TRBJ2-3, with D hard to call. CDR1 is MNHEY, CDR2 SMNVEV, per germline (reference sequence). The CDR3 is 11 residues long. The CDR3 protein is CASGPPDSPPF. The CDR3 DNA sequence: TGTGCCAGCGGACCACCTGATTCTCCCCCTTTT.

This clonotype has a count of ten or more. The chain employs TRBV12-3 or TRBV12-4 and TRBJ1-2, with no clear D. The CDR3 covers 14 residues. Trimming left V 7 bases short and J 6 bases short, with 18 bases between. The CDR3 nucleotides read TGTGCCAGCACCCCAAGGGCACAATATAATGGCTACACCTTC. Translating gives CASTPRAQYNGYTF.

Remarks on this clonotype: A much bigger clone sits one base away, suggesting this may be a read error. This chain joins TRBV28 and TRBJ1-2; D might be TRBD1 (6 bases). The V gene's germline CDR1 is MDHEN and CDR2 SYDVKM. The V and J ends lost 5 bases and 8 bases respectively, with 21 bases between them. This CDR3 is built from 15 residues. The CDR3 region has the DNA TGTGCCAGCAGTCCTTGTTCTGGGGGCGGCGGGGGCTACACCTTC. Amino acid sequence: CASSPCSGGGGGYTF.

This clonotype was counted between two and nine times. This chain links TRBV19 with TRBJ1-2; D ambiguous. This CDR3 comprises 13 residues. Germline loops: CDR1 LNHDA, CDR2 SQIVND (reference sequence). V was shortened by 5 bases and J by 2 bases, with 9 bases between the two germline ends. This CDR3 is CASSGQTNYGYTF. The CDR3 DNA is TGTGCCAGTAGTGGCCAGACGAACTATGGCTACACCTTC.

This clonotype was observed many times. The CDR3 bases are TGTGCCAGCAGTGAATACGGCGGGAGGAGCGGTTACAATGAGCAGTTCTTC. Residues: CASSEYGGRSGYNEQFF. The chain has TRBV2 and TRBJ2-1; the match to TRBD2 covers 8 bases. This CDR3 contains 17 residues. Germline CDR1 reads SNHLY; CDR2 reads FYNNEI. Germline trimming cut 2 bases from V and 4 bases from J; bases unmatched to any gene: 10.

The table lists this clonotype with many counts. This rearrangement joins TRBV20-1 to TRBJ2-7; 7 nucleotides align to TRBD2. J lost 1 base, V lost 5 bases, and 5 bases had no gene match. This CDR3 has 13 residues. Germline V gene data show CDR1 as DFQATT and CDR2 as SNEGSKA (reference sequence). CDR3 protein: CSARDYGSYEQYF. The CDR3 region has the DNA TGCAGTGCTCGGGACTATGGGTCCTACGAGCAGTACTTC.

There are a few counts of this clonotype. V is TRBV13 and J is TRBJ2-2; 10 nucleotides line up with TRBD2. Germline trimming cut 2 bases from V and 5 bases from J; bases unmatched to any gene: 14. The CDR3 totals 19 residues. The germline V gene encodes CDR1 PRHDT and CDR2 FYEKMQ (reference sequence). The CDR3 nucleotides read TGTGCCAGCAGCTTATTAATAGCGGCTAGCGGGAGAAGGACCGGGGAGCTGTTTTTT. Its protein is CASSLLIAASGRRTGELFF.

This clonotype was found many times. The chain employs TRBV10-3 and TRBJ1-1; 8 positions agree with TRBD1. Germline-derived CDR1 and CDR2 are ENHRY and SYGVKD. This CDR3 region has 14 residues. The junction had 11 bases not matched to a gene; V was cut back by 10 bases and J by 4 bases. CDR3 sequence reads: CATRQRTGTTEAFF. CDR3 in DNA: TGTGCCACAAGACAACGGACAGGGACCACTGAAGCTTTCTTT.

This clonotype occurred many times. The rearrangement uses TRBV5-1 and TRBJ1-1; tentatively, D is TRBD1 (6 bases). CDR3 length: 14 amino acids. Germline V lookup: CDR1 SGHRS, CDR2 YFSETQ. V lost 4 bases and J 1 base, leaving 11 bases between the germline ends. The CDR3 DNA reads TGCGCCAGCAGCCCGGGACACCAGAACACTGAAGCTTTCTTT. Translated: CASSPGHQNTEAFF.